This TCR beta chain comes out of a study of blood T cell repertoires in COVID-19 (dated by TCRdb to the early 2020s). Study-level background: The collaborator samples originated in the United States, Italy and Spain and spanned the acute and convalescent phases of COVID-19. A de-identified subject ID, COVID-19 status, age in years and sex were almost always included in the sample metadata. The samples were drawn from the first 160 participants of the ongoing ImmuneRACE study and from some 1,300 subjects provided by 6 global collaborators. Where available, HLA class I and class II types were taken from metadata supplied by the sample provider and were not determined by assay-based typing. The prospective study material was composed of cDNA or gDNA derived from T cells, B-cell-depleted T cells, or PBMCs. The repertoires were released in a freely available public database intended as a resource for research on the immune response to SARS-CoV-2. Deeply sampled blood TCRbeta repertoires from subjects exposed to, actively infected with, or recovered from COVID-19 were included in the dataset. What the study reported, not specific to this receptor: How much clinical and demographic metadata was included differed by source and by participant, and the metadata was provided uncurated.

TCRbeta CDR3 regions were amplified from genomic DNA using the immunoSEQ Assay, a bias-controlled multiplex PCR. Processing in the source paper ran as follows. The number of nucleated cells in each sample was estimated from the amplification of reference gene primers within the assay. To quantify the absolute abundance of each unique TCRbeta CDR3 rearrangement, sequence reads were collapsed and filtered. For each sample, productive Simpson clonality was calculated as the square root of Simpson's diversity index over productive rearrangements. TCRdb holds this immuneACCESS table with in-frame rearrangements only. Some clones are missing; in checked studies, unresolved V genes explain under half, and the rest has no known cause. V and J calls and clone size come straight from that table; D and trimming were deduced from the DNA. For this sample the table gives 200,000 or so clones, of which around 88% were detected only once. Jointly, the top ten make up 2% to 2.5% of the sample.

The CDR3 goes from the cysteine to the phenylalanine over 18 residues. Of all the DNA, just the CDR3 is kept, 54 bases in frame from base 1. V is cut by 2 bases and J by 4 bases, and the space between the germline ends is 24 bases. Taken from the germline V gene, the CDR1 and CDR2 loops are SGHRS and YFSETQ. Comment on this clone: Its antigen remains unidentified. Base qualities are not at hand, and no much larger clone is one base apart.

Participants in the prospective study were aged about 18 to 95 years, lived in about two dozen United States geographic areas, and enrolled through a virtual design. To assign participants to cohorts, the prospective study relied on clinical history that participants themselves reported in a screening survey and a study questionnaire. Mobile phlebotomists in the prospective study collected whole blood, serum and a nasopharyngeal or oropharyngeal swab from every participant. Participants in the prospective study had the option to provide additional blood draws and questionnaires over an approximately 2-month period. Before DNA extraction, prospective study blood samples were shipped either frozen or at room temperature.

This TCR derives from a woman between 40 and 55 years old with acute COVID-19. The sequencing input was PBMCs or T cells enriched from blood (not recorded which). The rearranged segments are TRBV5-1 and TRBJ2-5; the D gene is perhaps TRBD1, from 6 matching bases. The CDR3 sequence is CASSFRTGSGSVVETQYF. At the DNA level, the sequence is TGCGCCAGCAGCTTTCGTACAGGGAGTGGTTCCGTCGTAGAGACCCAGTACTTC.